This is a list of T cell receptor beta chains from one sample in a study of T-cell reconstitution after alpha-beta-depleted transplantation in children. Each CDR3 protein gets one entry after TCRdb re-called the PCR reads with MiXCR. Of 800,000 to 1,000,000 distinct CDR3 sequences listed, around 30% are singletons. Sequencing used PBMCs, mostly from graft donor cells, obtained 360 days after TCRalphabeta/CD19-depleted stem cell transplant. The receptors shown here come from a boy under three years old who had a stem cell transplant for SCID, so the T cells may come from the graft donor. Each CDR3 is given with its conserved first and last residue. The size of a clone is reported for some rows only, either as once, few or many, or as a class for expanded clones.

clone size: few; V gene: TRBV10-3; CDR3 protein: CAISVTGGFNNEQFF
clone size: few; V gene: TRBV12-3/TRBV12-4; CDR3 protein: CASSLRAGRSLILSYNEQFF
clone size: -; V gene: TRBV4-2; CDR3 protein: CASSQDWSGVSSYEQYF
clone size: -; V gene: TRBV20-1; CDR3 protein: CSARDVEYEQYF
clone size: few; V gene: TRBV5-1; CDR3 protein: CASSFYAVGSPLHF
clone size: few; V gene: TRBV4-1; CDR3 protein: CASSQPGQGAGELFF
clone size: -; V gene: TRBV6-6; CDR3 protein: CASRLGLAGQFF
clone size: -; V gene: TRBV7-9; CDR3 protein: CASSLGWSGDTEAFF
clone size: -; V gene: TRBV9; CDR3 protein: CASSVRGGGGANEQFF
clone size: many; V gene: TRBV10-3; CDR3 protein: CAISGTGLYEQYF
clone size: -; V gene: TRBV12-3/TRBV12-4; CDR3 protein: CASAWAQETQYF
clone size: -; V gene: TRBV12-3/TRBV12-4; CDR3 protein: CASSSLPGGVQETQYF
clone size: -; V gene: TRBV6-5; CDR3 protein: CASSYSGTSGGIQETQYF
clone size: -; V gene: TRBV7-9; CDR3 protein: CASRSGNPEAFF
clone size: -; V gene: TRBV20-1; CDR3 protein: CSTRFPDGGKTLHF
clone size: -; V gene: TRBV5-5; CDR3 protein: CASSQNRGPYEQYF
clone size: -; V gene: TRBV7-3; CDR3 protein: CASSLMANQETQYF
clone size: few; V gene: TRBV12-3/TRBV12-4; CDR3 protein: CASRPLVGRGGAVGELFF
clone size: -; V gene: TRBV20-1; CDR3 protein: CSARQAGGRNEQFF